This T cell receptor beta chain came from a study of CD8+ T cells in alopecia areata. CDR1 GTSNPN and CDR2 SVGIG come from the germline V gene (reference sequence). Germline trimming cut 3 bases from V and 3 bases from J; bases unmatched to any gene: 8. CDR3 length: 16 residues. The treatment is: oral pan-JAK inhibitor, 5-10 mg twice daily. TCR sequencing used cDNA made by reverse transcription of extracted RNA. Assay: immunoSEQ multiplex PCR; the TCRdb copy retains only in-frame clones and omits some. The data show about 260,000 clones, about 60% seen once. This sequence was found in a human donor with alopecia areata. This material consisted of CD4+ T cells sorted from blood, taken at week 52, from a patient treated with tofacitinib. This chain joins TRBV30 and TRBJ2-3; 11 nucleotides align to TRBD2. CDR3 protein: CAWSDPRTSGTDTQYF. CDR3 in DNA: TGTGCCTGGAGCGATCCACGGACTAGCGGGACAGATACGCAGTATTTT. The complete variable domain, with remaining parts taken from reference TRBV30 and TRBJ2-3, reads SQTIHQWPATLVQPVGSPLSLECTVEGTSNPNLYWYRQAAGRGLQLLFYSVGIGQISSEVPQNLSASRPQDRQFILSSKKLLLSDSGFYLCAWSDPRTSGTDTQYFGPGTRLTVL.